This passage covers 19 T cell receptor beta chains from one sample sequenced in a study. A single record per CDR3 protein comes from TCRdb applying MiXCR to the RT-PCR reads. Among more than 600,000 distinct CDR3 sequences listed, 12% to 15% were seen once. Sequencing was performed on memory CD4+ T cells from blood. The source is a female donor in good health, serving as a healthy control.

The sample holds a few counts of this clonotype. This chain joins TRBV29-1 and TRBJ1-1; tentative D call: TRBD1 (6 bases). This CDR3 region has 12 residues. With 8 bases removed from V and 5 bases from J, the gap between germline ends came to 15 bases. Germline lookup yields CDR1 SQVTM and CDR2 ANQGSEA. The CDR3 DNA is TGCAGCATTGCCGGGACATATACTGAAGCTTTCTTT. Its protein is CSIAGTYTEAFF.

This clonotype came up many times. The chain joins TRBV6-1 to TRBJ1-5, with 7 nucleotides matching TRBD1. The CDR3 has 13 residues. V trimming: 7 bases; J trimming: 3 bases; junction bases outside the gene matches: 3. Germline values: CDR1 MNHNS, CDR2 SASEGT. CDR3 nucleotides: TGTGCCAGCACGGGACAGAACAATCAGCCCCAGCATTTT. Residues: CASTGQNNQPQHF.

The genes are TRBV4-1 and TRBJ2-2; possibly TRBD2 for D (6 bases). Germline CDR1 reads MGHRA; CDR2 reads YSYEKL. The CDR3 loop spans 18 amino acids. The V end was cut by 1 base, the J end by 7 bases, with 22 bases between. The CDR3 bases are TGCGCCAGCAGCCAAGGTAGTCCAGTGGGAGGCCCTAACGGGGAGCTGTTTTTT. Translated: CASSQGSPVGGPNGELFF.

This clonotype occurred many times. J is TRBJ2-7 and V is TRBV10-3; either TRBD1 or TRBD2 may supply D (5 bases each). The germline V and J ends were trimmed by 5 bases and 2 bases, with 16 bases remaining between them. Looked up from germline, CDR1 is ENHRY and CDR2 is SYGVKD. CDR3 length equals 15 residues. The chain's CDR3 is CAISQTGTATYEQYF. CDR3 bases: TGTGCCATCAGTCAAACCGGGACCGCGACCTACGAGCAGTACTTC.

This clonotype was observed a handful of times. This CDR3 is CSVRGQKYGYTF. The CDR3 nucleotides read TGCAGTGTCAGAGGACAGAAATATGGCTACACCTTC. The chain couples TRBV20-1 to TRBJ1-2; D perhaps matches TRBD1 (6 bases). In germline, CDR1 is DFQATT, CDR2 SNEGSKA (reference sequence). The CDR3 totals 12 residues. V shed 7 bases and J shed 5 bases, with 14 bases lying between them.

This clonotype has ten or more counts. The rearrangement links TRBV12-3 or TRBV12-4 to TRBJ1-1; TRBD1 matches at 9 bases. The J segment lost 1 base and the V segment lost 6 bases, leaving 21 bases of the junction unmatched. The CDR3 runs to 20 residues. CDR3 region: CASRFRPTYRDRDPNTEAFF. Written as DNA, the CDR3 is TGTGCCAGCAGATTCAGACCTACCTACCGGGACAGGGACCCGAACACTGAAGCTTTCTTT.

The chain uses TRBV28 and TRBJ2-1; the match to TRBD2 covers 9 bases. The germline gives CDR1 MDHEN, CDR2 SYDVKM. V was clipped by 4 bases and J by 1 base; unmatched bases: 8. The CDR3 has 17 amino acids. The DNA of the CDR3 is TGTGCCAGCAGTTCGTCGGGACTAGCCCCATCCTACAATGAGCAGTTCTTC. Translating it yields CASSSSGLAPSYNEQFF.

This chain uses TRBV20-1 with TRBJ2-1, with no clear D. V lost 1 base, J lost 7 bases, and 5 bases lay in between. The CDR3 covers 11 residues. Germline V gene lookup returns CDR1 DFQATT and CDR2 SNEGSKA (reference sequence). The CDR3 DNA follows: TGCAGTGCTAGAGCCATTAATGAGCAGTTCTTC. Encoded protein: CSARAINEQFF.

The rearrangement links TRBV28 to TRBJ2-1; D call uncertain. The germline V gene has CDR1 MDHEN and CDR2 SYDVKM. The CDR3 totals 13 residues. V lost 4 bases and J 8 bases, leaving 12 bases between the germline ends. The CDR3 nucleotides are TGTGCCAGCAGTTACCCCGGCGTCCATGAGCAGTTCTTC. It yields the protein CASSYPGVHEQFF.

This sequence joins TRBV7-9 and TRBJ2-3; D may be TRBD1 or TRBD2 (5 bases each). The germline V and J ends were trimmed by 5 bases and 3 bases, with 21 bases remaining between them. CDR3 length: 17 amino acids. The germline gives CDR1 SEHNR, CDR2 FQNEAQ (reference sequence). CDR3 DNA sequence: TGTGCCAGCAGCCGATCCCCCGGGGCGGAATTAACAGATACGCAGTATTTT. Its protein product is CASSRSPGAELTDTQYF. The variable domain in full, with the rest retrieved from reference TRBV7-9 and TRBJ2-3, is DTGVSQNPRHKITKRGQNVTFRCDPISEHNRLYWYRQTLGQGPEFLTYFQNEAQLEKSRLLSDRFSAERPKGSFSTLEIQRTEQGDSAMYLCASSRSPGAELTDTQYFGPGTRLTVL.

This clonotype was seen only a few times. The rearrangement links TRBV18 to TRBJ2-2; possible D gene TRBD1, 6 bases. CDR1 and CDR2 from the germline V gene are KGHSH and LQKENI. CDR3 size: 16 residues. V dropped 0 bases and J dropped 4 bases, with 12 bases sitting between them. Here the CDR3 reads CASSPPGRGFTGELFF. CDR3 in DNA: TGTGCCAGCTCACCACCGGGCAGGGGTTTCACCGGGGAGCTGTTTTTT.

The CDR3 reads CASSFHRDGDNEQFF. CDR3 in DNA: TGTGCCAGCAGTTTTCACCGGGACGGGGACAATGAGCAGTTCTTC. This chain connects TRBV12-3 or TRBV12-4 to TRBJ2-1; D possibly matches TRBD1 or TRBD2 (5 bases each). Trimming left V 3 bases short and J 5 bases short, with 14 bases between. The CDR3 has 15 amino acids.

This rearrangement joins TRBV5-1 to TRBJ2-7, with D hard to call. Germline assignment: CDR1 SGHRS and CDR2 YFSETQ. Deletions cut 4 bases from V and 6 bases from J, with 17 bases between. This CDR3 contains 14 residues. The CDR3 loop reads CASSLSAVSGEQYF. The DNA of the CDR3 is TGCGCCAGCAGCCTCAGTGCAGTTTCCGGCGAGCAGTACTTC.

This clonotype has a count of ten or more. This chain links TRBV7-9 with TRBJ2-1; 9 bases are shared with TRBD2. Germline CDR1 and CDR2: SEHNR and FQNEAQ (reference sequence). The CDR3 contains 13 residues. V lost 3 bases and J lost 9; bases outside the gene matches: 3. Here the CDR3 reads CASSLGLASEQFF. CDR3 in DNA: TGTGCCAGCAGCTTGGGACTAGCTAGTGAGCAGTTCTTC.

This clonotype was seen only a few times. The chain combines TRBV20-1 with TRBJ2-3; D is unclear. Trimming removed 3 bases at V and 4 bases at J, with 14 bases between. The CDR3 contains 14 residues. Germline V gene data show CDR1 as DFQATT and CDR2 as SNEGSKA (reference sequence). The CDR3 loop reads CSASSGPTADTQYF. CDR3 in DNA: TGCAGTGCTAGTTCCGGACCAACGGCAGATACGCAGTATTTT.

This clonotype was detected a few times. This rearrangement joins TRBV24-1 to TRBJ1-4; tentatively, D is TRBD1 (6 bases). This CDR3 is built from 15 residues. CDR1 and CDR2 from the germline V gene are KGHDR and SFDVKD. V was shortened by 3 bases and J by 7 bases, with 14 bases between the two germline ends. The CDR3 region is CATSDPLTGGEKLFF. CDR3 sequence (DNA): TGTGCCACCAGTGATCCCTTGACAGGCGGTGAAAAACTGTTTTTT.

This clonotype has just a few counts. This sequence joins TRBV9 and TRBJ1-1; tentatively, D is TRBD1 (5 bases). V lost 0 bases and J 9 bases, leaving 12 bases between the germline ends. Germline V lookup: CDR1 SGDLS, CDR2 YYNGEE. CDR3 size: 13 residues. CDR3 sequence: CASSVAEGAKAFF. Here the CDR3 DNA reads TGTGCCAGCAGCGTAGCGGAAGGGGCTAAAGCTTTCTTT.

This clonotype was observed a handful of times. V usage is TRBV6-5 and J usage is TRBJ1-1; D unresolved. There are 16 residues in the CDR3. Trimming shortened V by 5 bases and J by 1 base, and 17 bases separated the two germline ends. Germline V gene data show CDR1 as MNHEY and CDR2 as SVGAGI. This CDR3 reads CASSASASAENTEAFF. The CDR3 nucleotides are TGTGCCAGCAGTGCAAGTGCGTCGGCCGAGAACACTGAAGCTTTCTTT.

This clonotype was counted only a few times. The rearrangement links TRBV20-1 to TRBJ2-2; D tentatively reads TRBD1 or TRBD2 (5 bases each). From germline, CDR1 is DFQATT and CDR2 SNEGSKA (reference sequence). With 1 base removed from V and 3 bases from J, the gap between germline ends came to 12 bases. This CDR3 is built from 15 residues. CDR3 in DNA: TGCAGTGCTAGAGTCGAGGGGCCCGACACCGGGGAGCTGTTTTTT. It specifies CSARVEGPDTGELFF.